A single sample gave rise to the 17 T cell receptor beta chains below, sequenced in a study of blood T cells in healthy people across ages. A J-beta primer mix and a sample-barcoded 5' primer were used in a second PCR of roughly 7 to 12 cycles. TCRdb used MiXCR to reprocess the 5' RACE reads, holding one entry per CDR3 protein. The sample consists of approximately 940,000 distinct CDR3 sequences, around 49% of them appearing once. The sample was blood. The receptor set was obtained from a young man in good health.

This clonotype was counted a few times. The chain recombines TRBV6-5 with TRBJ2-3; D not resolved. Deletions cut 8 bases from V and 4 bases from J, with 10 bases between. The CDR3 runs 12 residues. Germline loops: CDR1 MNHEY, CDR2 SVGAGI. DNA for the CDR3: TGTGCCAGCGGTATCGAGGCAGATACGCAGTATTTT. Translation gives CASGIEADTQYF.

This chain connects TRBV6-2 or TRBV6-3 to TRBJ2-7; no reliable D call. V shed 2 bases and J shed 4 bases, with 18 bases lying between them. Germline CDR1 MNHEY, CDR2 SVGEGT. This CDR3 is built from 16 residues. DNA for the CDR3: TGTGCCAGCAGTTACGTCCCAGGAAAGGAAAGGTACGAGCAGTACTTC. Its translation is CASSYVPGKERYEQYF.

The chain recombines TRBV7-8 with TRBJ2-7, with D unresolved. V gave up 3 bases and J gave up 7 bases, with 19 bases separating them. Per the germline V gene, CDR1 is SGHVS and CDR2 is FQNEAQ. CDR3 length equals 15 residues. The CDR3 protein is CASSFLDTTLEEQYF. The CDR3, as DNA: TGTGCCAGCAGCTTCCTCGACACGACCCTCGAAGAGCAGTACTTC.

The chain employs TRBV4-1 and TRBJ2-7; 8 bases map to TRBD2. CDR1 is MGHRA and CDR2 is YSYEKL in the germline V gene. V dropped 3 bases and J dropped 0; count of bases not matched to a gene: 1. The CDR3 sequence is 14 residues long. The CDR3 is CASSQTSDSYEQYF. As DNA, the CDR3 is TGCGCCAGCAGCCAGACTAGCGACTCCTACGAGCAGTACTTC.

In the case of this clonotype: At one boundary the junction diverges from the germline segment, which might be a read error. The rearrangement uses TRBV12-3 or TRBV12-4 and TRBJ1-5; the match to TRBD1 covers 9 bases. This CDR3 has 15 amino acids. The DNA of the CDR3 is TGTGCCAGCAGTTTAGGGACAGGGGTTTTGCAGCCCCGGCATTTT. The encoded protein is CASSLGTGVLQPRHF.

This chain uses TRBV28 with TRBJ2-4, with 10 bases identical to TRBD1. V shed 8 bases and J 11 bases; nucleotides not matched to a gene: 9. The germline gives CDR1 MDHEN, CDR2 SYDVKM. The CDR3 contains 13 residues. The CDR3 spells CASLPGQGQVQYF. The CDR3 bases are TGTGCCAGCCTCCCGGGACAGGGGCAGGTTCAGTACTTC.

This clonotype was seen a handful of times. The genes are TRBV29-1 and TRBJ1-5; D perhaps matches TRBD1 (5 bases). Germline V gene data show CDR1 as SQVTM and CDR2 as ANQGSEA. The CDR3 covers 13 residues. Trimming cost V 6 bases and J 10 bases, with 19 bases left between them. As DNA, the CDR3 is TGCAGCGTCTCTGCCCAGGACCGGGGCCCCCAGCATTTT. Translating it yields CSVSAQDRGPQHF. The entire variable domain, with the rest obtained from reference TRBV29-1 and TRBJ1-5, is as follows: SAVISQKPSRDICQRGTSLTIQCQVDSQVTMMFWYRQQPGQSLTLIATANQGSEATYESGFVIDKFPISRPNLTFSTLTVSNMSPEDSSIYLCSVSAQDRGPQHFGDGTRLSIL.

This clonotype was seen more than once but under ten times. The rearrangement links TRBV4-1 to TRBJ2-4; maybe TRBD2 (5 bases). Germline CDR1 is MGHRA and CDR2 is YSYEKL. This CDR3 has 14 amino acids. Trimming removed 0 bases at V and 4 bases at J, with 7 bases between. The CDR3 reads CASSQDRTKNIQYF. CDR3 nucleotides: TGCGCCAGCAGCCAAGACAGGACTAAAAACATTCAGTACTTC.

The chain links TRBV5-1 to TRBJ2-7, with D perhaps matching TRBD1 (7 bases). The germline CDR1 and CDR2 sequences are SGHRS and YFSETQ. The CDR3 loop spans 17 amino acids. V dropped 4 bases and J dropped 4 bases, with 24 bases sitting between them. In DNA form, the CDR3 reads TGCGCCAGCAGCGCGTTAGACAGGGCCGGGGGAGATTACGAGCAGTACTTC. As protein: CASSALDRAGGDYEQYF.

Comment on this clonotype: This could be a read error, since a much larger clone is one nucleotide away. CDR3 region: CASSYSRTGSYEQFF. CDR3 bases: TGTGCCAGCAGTTACTCCCGGACAGGCTCCTACGAGCAGTTCTTC. The chain links TRBV6-5 to TRBJ2-1; 7 bases are shared with TRBD1. The CDR3 is made up of 15 amino acids. In germline, CDR1 is MNHEY, CDR2 SVGAGI. V trimming: 0 bases; J trimming: 10 bases; junction bases outside the gene matches: 9.

The chain employs TRBV6-5 and TRBJ1-1; the D gene is possibly TRBD1 (5 bases). The CDR3 is 12 amino acids. The V gene's germline CDR1 is MNHEY and CDR2 SVGAGI. Trimming pared 8 bases from V and 3 bases from J, leaving 10 bases between. Written as DNA, the CDR3 is TGTGCCAGCTGGGGCGGGGACACTGAAGCTTTCTTT. Translating it yields CASWGGDTEAFF.

The chain employs TRBV5-6 and TRBJ2-5; TRBD1 might be the D (6 bases). This CDR3 region has 16 residues. The V and J ends lost 1 base and 2 bases respectively, with 15 bases between them. Germline CDR1 and CDR2: SGHDT and YYEEEE. CDR3 in amino acids: CASSLISGTKQETQYF. Written as DNA, the CDR3 is TGTGCCAGCAGCTTGATTTCTGGGACAAAACAAGAGACCCAGTACTTC.

This chain connects TRBV7-2 to TRBJ1-1; unclear D gene. The CDR3 runs 13 residues. Germline V gene sequence: CDR1 SGHTA, CDR2 FQGNSA. V was cut by 1 base and J by 3 bases, with 6 bases left in between. In DNA form, the CDR3 reads TGTGCCAGCAGCTTAGTACGGTACACTGAAGCTTTCTTT. Translating it yields CASSLVRYTEAFF.

In regard to this clonotype: One end of the junction fails to match germline, which may point to a read error. The rearrangement uses TRBV12-3 or TRBV12-4 and TRBJ2-7; D ambiguous. The CDR3 totals 11 residues. The CDR3 sequence: CAGSSYYEQYF. Written as DNA, the CDR3 is TGTGCCGGCAGCTCTTATTACGAGCAGTACTTC.

This clonotype was counted between two and nine times. The chain links TRBV29-1 to TRBJ2-5; tentatively, D is TRBD1 (6 bases). The CDR3 sequence is 12 residues long. Trimming shortened V by 3 bases and J by 4 bases, and 9 bases separated the two germline ends. CDR1 is SQVTM and CDR2 is ANQGSEA in the germline V gene. CDR3 sequence: CSVETGGETQYF. CDR3 coding DNA: TGCAGCGTTGAGACAGGAGGAGAGACCCAGTACTTC.

The CDR3 sequence is CASSPGTEYYEQYF. The DNA of the CDR3 is TGTGCCAGCAGCCCCGGGACTGAATACTACGAGCAGTACTTC. The chain links TRBV7-2 to TRBJ2-7, with a tentative D call TRBD2 (6 bases). Germline lookup yields CDR1 SGHTA and CDR2 FQGNSA. The ends were cut back, 5 bases at V and 3 bases at J, with 14 bases in the middle. The CDR3 has 14 residues. The complete variable domain, with remaining parts taken from reference TRBV7-2 and TRBJ2-7, reads GAGVSQSPSNKVTEKGKDVELRCDPISGHTALYWYRQSLGQGLEFLIYFQGNSAPDKSGLPSDRFSAERTGGSVSTLTIQRTQQEDSAVYLCASSPGTEYYEQYFGPGTRLTVT.

V is TRBV30 and J is TRBJ1-2, with D maybe TRBD1 (5 bases). This CDR3 region has 13 residues. CDR1 and CDR2 (germline): GTSNPN, SVGIG (reference sequence). The V end lost 0 bases, the J end lost 8 bases, and 13 bases lay between the germline ends. In DNA form, the CDR3 reads TGTGCCTGGAGTGTACCCGGCAGGGAAGGCTACACCTTC. Encoded protein: CAWSVPGREGYTF.